This T cell receptor (beta chain) was captured in a study of radiotherapy plus CTLA-4 blockade in lung cancer. The overall study: Roughly 17% of enrolled patients responded objectively, and roughly 31% had disease control.

As concerns this clone: Its antigen is as yet unknown.

Study-wide results and limits: The best predictor of response was reported to be early blood T cell clone dynamics, with interferon-beta.

Per the germline V gene, CDR1 is SGHTA and CDR2 is FQGTGA. V was clipped by 5 bases and J by 5 bases, with 11 bases between them. This CDR3 comprises 13 residues. The assay was immunoSEQ multiplex PCR, and TCRdb's table has in-frame clones only and misses some. The sample includes about 49,000 clones, approximately 84% seen only once; the top ten take roughly 25%. Those patients who had chemo-refractory metastatic non-small-cell lung cancer were given focal radiation along with CTLA-4 blockade through ipilimumab. The chain recombines TRBV7-3 with TRBJ2-3; D not resolved. The receptor was isolated from a human donor with non-small cell lung cancer whose response to radiotherapy plus ipilimumab could not be evaluated. Source: peripheral blood, taken from a patient treated with radiotherapy plus ipilimumab. This CDR3 is CASSPRPGDTQYF. The CDR3, as DNA: TGTGCCAGCAGCCCTAGGCCGGGAGATACGCAGTATTTT.